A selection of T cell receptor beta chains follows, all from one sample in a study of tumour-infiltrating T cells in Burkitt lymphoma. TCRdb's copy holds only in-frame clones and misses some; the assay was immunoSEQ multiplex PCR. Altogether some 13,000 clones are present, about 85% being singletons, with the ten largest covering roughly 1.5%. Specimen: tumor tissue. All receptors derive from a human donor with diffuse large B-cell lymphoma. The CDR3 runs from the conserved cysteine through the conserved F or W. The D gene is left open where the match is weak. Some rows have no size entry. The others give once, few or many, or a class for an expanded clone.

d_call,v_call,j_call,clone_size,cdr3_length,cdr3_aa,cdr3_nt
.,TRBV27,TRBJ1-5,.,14,CASSPMEGRQPQHF,TGTGCCAGCAGTCCCATGGAGGGCCGGCAGCCCCAGCATTTT
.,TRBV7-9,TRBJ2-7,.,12,CASSWQPGEQYF,TGTGCCAGCAGCTGGCAGCCGGGGGAGCAGTACTTC
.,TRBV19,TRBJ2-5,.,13,CASKKTWGETQYF,TGTGCCAGTAAAAAGACCTGGGGTGAGACCCAGTACTTC
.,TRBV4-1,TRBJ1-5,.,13,CASSRLGDEPQHF,TGCGCCAGCAGCCGCCTTGGGGATGAGCCCCAGCATTTT
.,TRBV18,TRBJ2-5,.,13,CASSLKSQETQYF,TGTGCCAGCTCACTGAAGTCTCAAGAGACCCAGTACTTC
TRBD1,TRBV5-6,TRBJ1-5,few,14,CASTTGVSNQPQHF,TGTGCCAGCACCACAGGGGTTAGCAATCAGCCCCAGCATTTT
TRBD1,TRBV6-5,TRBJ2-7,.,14,CASRPGTGASEQYF,TGTGCCAGCAGACCCGGGACAGGGGCATCCGAGCAGTACTTC
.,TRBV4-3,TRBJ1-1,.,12,CASSQAGLEAFF,TGCGCCAGCAGCCAAGCAGGACTTGAAGCTTTCTTT
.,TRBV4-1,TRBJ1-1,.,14,CASSPVPGLGEAFF,TGCGCCAGCAGCCCGGTACCGGGGTTGGGTGAAGCTTTCTTT
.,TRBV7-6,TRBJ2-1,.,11,CASSAKNEQFF,TGTGCCAGCAGCGCAAAAAATGAGCAGTTCTTC
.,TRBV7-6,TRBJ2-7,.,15,CASSVMGEATYEQYF,TGTGCCAGCAGCGTAATGGGGGAGGCCACCTACGAGCAGTACTTC
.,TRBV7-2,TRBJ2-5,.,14,CASSLDLMWETQYF,TGTGCCAGCAGCTTGGACCTAATGTGGGAGACCCAGTACTTC
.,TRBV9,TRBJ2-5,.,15,CASSATGQSGETQYF,TGTGCCAGCAGCGCAACGGGACAAAGTGGAGAGACCCAGTACTTC
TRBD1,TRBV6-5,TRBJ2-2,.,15,CASRAGTGWPGELFF,TGTGCCAGCAGAGCCGGGACAGGGTGGCCCGGGGAGCTGTTTTTT
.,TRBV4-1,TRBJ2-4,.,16,CASSQKGGGGQNIQYF,TGCGCCAGCAGCCAGAAGGGAGGTGGTGGTCAAAACATTCAGTACTTC
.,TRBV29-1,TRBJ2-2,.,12,CSVEKDTGELFF,TGCAGCGTTGAAAAGGACACCGGGGAGCTGTTTTTT
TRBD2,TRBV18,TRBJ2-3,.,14,CASSYGTSADTQYF,TGTGCCAGCTCATACGGGACTAGCGCAGATACGCAGTATTTT
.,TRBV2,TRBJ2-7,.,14,CASLAGARLGEQYF,TGTGCCAGCCTGGCGGGGGCTAGATTGGGGGAGCAGTACTTC
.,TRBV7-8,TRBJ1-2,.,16,CASSPREPGEVGGYTF,TGTGCCAGCAGCCCCAGGGAGCCGGGGGAAGTAGGTGGCTACACCTTC
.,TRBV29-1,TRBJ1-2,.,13,CSVSGGVDYGYTF,TGCAGCGTTAGTGGGGGAGTGGACTATGGCTACACCTTC
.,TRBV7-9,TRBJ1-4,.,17,CASSLGAGTRTNEKLFF,TGTGCCAGCAGCTTAGGGGCAGGGACGAGAACTAATGAAAAACTGTTTTTT
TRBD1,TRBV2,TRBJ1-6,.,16,CASREQGVGPGSPLHF,TGTGCCAGCAGGGAACAGGGGGTAGGGCCGGGGTCACCCCTCCACTTT
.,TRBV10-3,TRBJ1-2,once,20,CAISEPSIPTGRGEDYGYTF,TGTGCCATCAGTGAGCCATCGATCCCGACAGGACGGGGGGAAGACTATGGCTACACCTTC
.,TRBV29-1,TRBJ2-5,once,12,CSVEGRQETQYF,TGCAGCGTTGAAGGGCGGCAAGAGACCCAGTACTTC
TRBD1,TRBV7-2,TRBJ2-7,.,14,CASSRDRASYEQYF,TGTGCCAGCAGCCGGGACAGGGCATCCTACGAGCAGTACTTC
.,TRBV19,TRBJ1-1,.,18,CASSISGLANYMNTEAFF,TGTGCCAGTAGTATTAGCGGCTTGGCCAATTACATGAACACTGAAGCTTTCTTT
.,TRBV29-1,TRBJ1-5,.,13,CSVVWQGNQPQHF,TGCAGCGTTGTTTGGCAGGGCAATCAGCCCCAGCATTTT
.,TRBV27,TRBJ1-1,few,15,CASSLIAAMNTEAFF,TGTGCCAGCAGTTTAATCGCAGCAATGAACACTGAAGCTTTCTTT
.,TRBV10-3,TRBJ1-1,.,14,CALRNLQGNTEAFF,TGTGCCTTACGAAATTTACAGGGAAACACTGAAGCTTTCTTT
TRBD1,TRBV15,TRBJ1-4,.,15,CATSGDTGGGEKLFF,TGTGCCACCAGCGGCGATACAGGGGGGGGTGAAAAACTGTTTTTT
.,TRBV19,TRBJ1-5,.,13,CASRETVNQPQHF,TGTGCCAGTAGGGAGACGGTCAATCAACCCCAGCATTTT
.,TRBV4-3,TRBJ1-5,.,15,CASSHTTDTNQPQHF,TGCGCCAGCAGCCACACCACCGACACCAATCAGCCCCAGCATTTT
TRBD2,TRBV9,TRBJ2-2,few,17,CASSSPHSGTVTGELFF,TGTGCCAGCAGCAGCCCTCATAGCGGGACCGTAACCGGGGAGCTGTTTTTT
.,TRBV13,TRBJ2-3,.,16,CASSLGQGGLTDTQYF,TGTGCCAGCAGCTTAGGCCAAGGGGGACTAACAGATACGCAGTATTTT
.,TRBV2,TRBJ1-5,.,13,CASKEVGSQPQHF,TGTGCCAGCAAAGAAGTAGGATCTCAGCCCCAGCATTTT
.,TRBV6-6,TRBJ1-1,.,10,CASNAPEAFF,TGTGCCAGTAACGCCCCCGAAGCTTTCTTT
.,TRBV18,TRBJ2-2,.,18,CASSQLPQGDLNTGELFF,TGTGCCAGCTCACAACTACCTCAAGGTGATCTGAACACCGGGGAGCTGTTTTTT
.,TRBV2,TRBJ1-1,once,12,CASSGGGLEAFF,TGTGCCAGCAGTGGAGGAGGGCTCGAAGCTTTCTTT
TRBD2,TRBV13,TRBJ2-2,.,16,CASSSGLAGGPGELFF,TGTGCCAGCAGCTCGGGACTAGCGGGAGGGCCCGGGGAGCTGTTTTTT
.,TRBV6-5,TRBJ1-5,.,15,CASRLRMGSRQPQHF,TGTGCCAGCAGACTCAGGATGGGGAGCCGTCAGCCCCAGCATTTT
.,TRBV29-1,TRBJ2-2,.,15,CSVEDSQFSIGELFF,TGCAGCGTTGAGGATTCCCAGTTTTCCATCGGGGAGCTGTTTTTT
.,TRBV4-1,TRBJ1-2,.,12,CASSEGNYGYTF,TGCGCCAGCAGCGAGGGCAACTATGGCTACACCTTC
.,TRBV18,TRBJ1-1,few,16,CASSPPPGARITEAFF,TGTGCCAGCTCACCACCCCCAGGGGCGCGTATCACTGAAGCTTTCTTT
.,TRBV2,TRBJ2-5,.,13,CASSLDWGETQYF,TGTGCCAGCAGCCTAGATTGGGGAGAGACCCAGTACTTC
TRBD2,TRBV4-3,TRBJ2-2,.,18,CASSQTTGTSGFTGELFF,TGCGCCAGCAGCCAAACCACCGGGACTAGCGGTTTCACCGGGGAGCTGTTTTTT
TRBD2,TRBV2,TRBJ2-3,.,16,CASSDGSGGRTDTQYF,TGTGCCAGCAGTGATGGTAGCGGCGGGAGAACAGATACGCAGTATTTT
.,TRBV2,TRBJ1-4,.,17,CASSAIDSGTGDEKLFF,TGTGCCAGCAGCGCGATCGATTCAGGGACGGGCGATGAAAAACTGTTTTTT
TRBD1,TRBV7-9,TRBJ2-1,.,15,CASSQGQGAGNEQFF,TGTGCCAGCAGCCAGGGACAGGGGGCGGGTAATGAGCAGTTCTTC
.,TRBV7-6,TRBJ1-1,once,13,CASSFQVNTEAFF,TGTGCCAGCAGCTTTCAAGTGAACACTGAAGCTTTCTTT
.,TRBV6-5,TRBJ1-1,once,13,CASSYMGATEAFF,TGTGCCAGCAGTTACATGGGGGCTACTGAAGCTTTCTTT
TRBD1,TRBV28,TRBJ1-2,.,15,CASSPRGEGADGYTF,TGTGCCAGCAGCCCACGGGGGGAGGGGGCGGATGGCTACACCTTC
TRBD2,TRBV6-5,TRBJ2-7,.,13,CASSYGGRVEQYF,TGTGCCAGCAGTTACGGAGGGAGGGTCGAGCAGTACTTC
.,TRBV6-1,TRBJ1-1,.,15,CASSNEGGWDTEAFF,TGTGCCAGCAGTAACGAGGGGGGCTGGGACACTGAAGCTTTCTTT